This TCR beta chain derives from a study of T cell responses to AZD1222 COVID-19 vaccine. Whole-study findings and limits: All repertoire sampling was performed exclusively after the peak T cell response. Females outnumbered males among donors, who were mostly white British; clonal diversity was possibly underestimated.

Concerning this clone itself: Its specificity is unknown. An end of the junction differs from the germline gene, which may be a read error.

Generated by immunoSEQ multiplex PCR, the TCRdb table keeps only in-frame clones and is missing some. The profile shows 250,000 to 300,000 clones, about 94% of them singletons. Germline CDR1 is MNHNS and CDR2 is SASEGT. The CDR3 runs to 10 residues. The receptor's source is an adult who received the AZD1222 COVID-19 vaccine. The genes are TRBV6-1 and TRBJ1-2, with 7 bases fitting TRBD1. Material: peripheral blood, obtained 28 days after the second AZD1222 dose. The CDR3 DNA follows: TGTGCCAGCAGTGAAGGGGCGACAGGGTTC. Protein sequence: CASSEGATGF.